This TCR beta chain was recorded in a study of spatial heterogeneity in lung cancer. Study summary: The approximately 70 donors had untreated early-stage non-small cell lung cancer. PBMC collected at follow-up were sequenced when available, a median of about two years after resection.

Time point in this sample: blood at routine non-recurrence follow-up after resection. From tumor, nontumor lung or frozen PBMC, whole RNA was taken unsorted for sequencing. CDR3 length: 10 residues. Per germline, CDR1 DFQATT and CDR2 SNEGSKA (reference sequence). V shed 7 bases and J shed 5 bases, with 8 bases lying between them. Single TCR cDNA molecules each had their own unique molecular identifier. TCRdb reprocessed the 5' RACE reads via MiXCR and lists one record per CDR3 protein. The data contain about 47,000 distinct CDR3 sequences, more than 6.5% of them singletons. This chain uses TRBV20-1 with TRBJ2-5; no clear D gene. Specimen: PBMCs, collected at follow-up. The receptor was isolated from a female donor with early-stage non-small cell lung cancer. CDR3 sequence: CSVSKETQYF. CDR3 DNA sequence: TGCAGTGTTTCCAAGGAGACCCAGTACTTC.